This is a list of T cell receptor beta chains from one sample in a study of human T cells and chemical hapten exposure. TCRdb ran MiXCR on the RACE reads and lists one entry per CDR3 protein. This sample has around 330,000 distinct CDR3 sequences; approximately 5.8% occur once, and the top ten carry around 8.8%. Here the sequenced sample was whole blood, taken in connection with sensitization to the hapten diphenylcyclopropenone (DPC). Every receptor here comes from a woman aged 18-29 years with alopecia areata. Some clones in this sample may be carry-over from other donors' samples. The CDR3 runs from the conserved cysteine through the conserved F or W. Fields, in order: CDR3 DNA, CDR3 protein, D gene, J gene, clone size, V gene. A D gene is named only where the DNA matches it firmly. Clone size is not always given. Where it is, it says once, few, many or a class for expanded clones.

DNA: TGTGCCAGCAGCCAAGCGGGGGGAAGACTAGCGGGGAAGACAGATACGCAGTATTTT
CDR3: CASSQAGGRLAGKTDTQYF
D: TRBD2
J: TRBJ2-3
size: many
V: TRBV4-2

DNA: TGTGCCAGCAGCCCCAAACATCTAGCCAAAAACATTCAGTACTTC
CDR3: CASSPKHLAKNIQYF
D: -
J: TRBJ2-4
size: few
V: TRBV7-8

DNA: TGCGCCAGCAGCTCGGACAGGGGTGCAGATACGCAGTATTTT
CDR3: CASSSDRGADTQYF
D: TRBD1
J: TRBJ2-3
size: many
V: TRBV5-1

DNA: TGTGCCGGGACTGGGTGGGATTCTGGCAACACTGAAGCTTTCTTT
CDR3: CAGTGWDSGNTEAFF
D: -
J: TRBJ1-1
size: -
V: TRBV7-9

DNA: TGCGCCAGCAGCCCTGGGGGGGGCTCTGGGGCCAACGTCCTGACTTTC
CDR3: CASSPGGGSGANVLTF
D: TRBD2
J: TRBJ2-6
size: many
V: TRBV5-1

DNA: TGTGCCAGCAGCTTCGGGACAGGGGGCGCATCTGGGGCCAACGTCCTGACTTTC
CDR3: CASSFGTGGASGANVLTF
D: TRBD1
J: TRBJ2-6
size: many
V: TRBV14

DNA: TGTGCCACCAGTGATTCCCTAGCGGGGGGCGCTAGCACAGATACGCAGTATTTT
CDR3: CATSDSLAGGASTDTQYF
D: TRBD2
J: TRBJ2-3
size: few
V: TRBV24-1

DNA: TGTGCCAGCAGTTTGGTAGGGGGCTATGGCTACACCTTC
CDR3: CASSLVGGYGYTF
D: -
J: TRBJ1-2
size: -
V: TRBV28

DNA: TGTGCCAGCAGTTTAGGCAGGGAGAATGGCTACACCTTC
CDR3: CASSLGRENGYTF
D: -
J: TRBJ1-2
size: -
V: TRBV12-3/TRBV12-4

DNA: TGTGCCAGCAGTGAAGATACAGGGAGGCACACTGAAGCTTTCTTT
CDR3: CASSEDTGRHTEAFF
D: -
J: TRBJ1-1
size: few
V: TRBV6-1

DNA: TGTGCCAGCAGTTCGCCGGGACAGTCCCTCTATGGCTACACCTTC
CDR3: CASSSPGQSLYGYTF
D: TRBD1
J: TRBJ1-2
size: few
V: TRBV27

DNA: TGTGCCAGCAGTTTATACCAGGTTGGTGGCTACACCTTC
CDR3: CASSLYQVGGYTF
D: -
J: TRBJ1-2
size: many
V: TRBV28

DNA: TGTGCCAGCAGCTTTGGTCGGGGTAGCACAGATACGCAGTATTTT
CDR3: CASSFGRGSTDTQYF
D: -
J: TRBJ2-3
size: -
V: TRBV5-6

DNA: TGCAGTGCTTCCTTCAACAATGAGCAGTTCTTC
CDR3: CSASFNNEQFF
D: -
J: TRBJ2-1
size: many
V: TRBV20-1

DNA: TGTGCCACCAGCAGTCGAGTAGATTCACCCCTCCACTTT
CDR3: CATSSRVDSPLHF
D: -
J: TRBJ1-6
size: -
V: TRBV15

DNA: TGCAGCGTTGGGGAAGGAAACACCATATATTTT
CDR3: CSVGEGNTIYF
D: -
J: TRBJ1-3
size: -
V: TRBV29-1

DNA: TGTGCCAGCAGTTTGACCCCAGCCTCCACAGATACGCAGTATTTT
CDR3: CASSLTPASTDTQYF
D: -
J: TRBJ2-3
size: few
V: TRBV27

DNA: TGTGCCAGCAGCTTGGCCTCCCGAGGGGAGCAGTACTTC
CDR3: CASSLASRGEQYF
D: -
J: TRBJ2-7
size: many
V: TRBV5-4

DNA: TGCGCCAGCAGCTCCTTAGCGGGGGGCGTACAAGAGACCCAGTACTTC
CDR3: CASSSLAGGVQETQYF
D: TRBD2
J: TRBJ2-5
size: -
V: TRBV5-1

DNA: TGTGCCAGCTCACCGACCCCCCGGGGCTTCTCCTACGAGCAGTACTTC
CDR3: CASSPTPRGFSYEQYF
D: -
J: TRBJ2-7
size: many
V: TRBV18

DNA: TGTGCCAGCAGCGTAAGAAGGGATACGCAGTATTTT
CDR3: CASSVRRDTQYF
D: -
J: TRBJ2-3
size: -
V: TRBV7-9

DNA: TGCGCCAGCAGCCAAGGGACCCATCCCGACTACAATGAGCAGTTCTTC
CDR3: CASSQGTHPDYNEQFF
D: -
J: TRBJ2-1
size: -
V: TRBV4-3

DNA: TGTGCCAGCAGCCACGGGGAGCAAGCTTTCTTT
CDR3: CASSHGEQAFF
D: -
J: TRBJ1-1
size: few
V: TRBV3-1

DNA: TGTGCCAGCAGTGAGTCTAGCGGGGTCGCAGATACGCAGTATTTT
CDR3: CASSESSGVADTQYF
D: TRBD2
J: TRBJ2-3
size: many
V: TRBV6-4

DNA: TGTGCCATCAGTGGGACAGACTCGAGCTATGGCTACACCTTC
CDR3: CAISGTDSSYGYTF
D: -
J: TRBJ1-2
size: -
V: TRBV10-3

DNA: TGCAGCGTGTCGCGGCAGCGGGCGCGCGGAGAAGAGACCCAGTACTTC
CDR3: CSVSRQRARGEETQYF
D: -
J: TRBJ2-5
size: many
V: TRBV29-1

DNA: TGCGCCAGCAGCTTGGGAGGGACCGGGATAAGTAACTATGGCTACACCTTC
CDR3: CASSLGGTGISNYGYTF
D: -
J: TRBJ1-2
size: -
V: TRBV5-1

DNA: TGTGCCACCACCTTCCTGGGAAATGAAAAACTGTTTTTT
CDR3: CATTFLGNEKLFF
D: -
J: TRBJ1-4
size: -
V: TRBV19

DNA: TGTGCCAGCAGTTATGGGAGGGTGGGAGAAAAACTGTTTTTT
CDR3: CASSYGRVGEKLFF
D: -
J: TRBJ1-4
size: -
V: TRBV6-6

DNA: TGTGCCAGCAGCAAAGAACCGGGACAGAACTACGAGCAGTACTTC
CDR3: CASSKEPGQNYEQYF
D: TRBD1
J: TRBJ2-7
size: -
V: TRBV9

DNA: TGTGCCAGCAGTCCTCTGAGCGGGGGGGCGGGAGATACGCAGTATTTT
CDR3: CASSPLSGGAGDTQYF
D: TRBD2
J: TRBJ2-3
size: -
V: TRBV6-2/TRBV6-3

DNA: TGCAGCGCCCTGGACAGGATTGAAGCTAACTATGGCTACACCTTC
CDR3: CSALDRIEANYGYTF
D: TRBD1
J: TRBJ1-2
size: -
V: TRBV29-1

DNA: TGCGCCAGCAGCCAGCATTCCGGGACCGGAGGCGATGAGCAGTTCTTC
CDR3: CASSQHSGTGGDEQFF
D: -
J: TRBJ2-1
size: many
V: TRBV4-3

DNA: TGTGCCAGCACCAGGGGGGGAATTAGCACTGAAGCTTTCTTT
CDR3: CASTRGGISTEAFF
D: TRBD1
J: TRBJ1-1
size: -
V: TRBV7-8

DNA: TGTGCCAGCAGTCTACAGGGGACCCACCAGCCCCAGCATTTT
CDR3: CASSLQGTHQPQHF
D: TRBD1
J: TRBJ1-5
size: many
V: TRBV7-2

DNA: TGTGCCAGCAGCCTAAGCGGTTCGGACGAGCAGTACTTC
CDR3: CASSLSGSDEQYF
D: -
J: TRBJ2-7
size: many
V: TRBV3-1

DNA: TGTGCCACCAGCAGAGAGGGACAGGGAAATGAGCAGTTCTTC
CDR3: CATSREGQGNEQFF
D: TRBD1
J: TRBJ2-1
size: few
V: TRBV15

DNA: TGTGCCAGCAGGTACCTCCTTAGCTCCTACGAGCAGTACTTC
CDR3: CASRYLLSSYEQYF
D: -
J: TRBJ2-7
size: -
V: TRBV6-6

DNA: TGTGCCAGCAGTGGCTCTAGCGTCCTAGCCAAAAACATTCAGTACTTC
CDR3: CASSGSSVLAKNIQYF
D: -
J: TRBJ2-4
size: many
V: TRBV6-6

DNA: TGTGCCAGCAGCTTAGCAGCCTTTAACAATGAGCAGTTCTTC
CDR3: CASSLAAFNNEQFF
D: -
J: TRBJ2-1
size: -
V: TRBV11-2

DNA: TGCAGTGCTAGATCTAGCGGGTCCTACGAGCAGTACTTC
CDR3: CSARSSGSYEQYF
D: TRBD2
J: TRBJ2-7
size: many
V: TRBV20-1

DNA: TGCAGTGCTAATATCCGGGACAGGGCCCTGGATGAGCAGTTCTTC
CDR3: CSANIRDRALDEQFF
D: TRBD1
J: TRBJ2-1
size: few
V: TRBV20-1

DNA: TGTGCCAGCAGCTTAGAGATAAACACTGAAGCTTTCTTT
CDR3: CASSLEINTEAFF
D: -
J: TRBJ1-1
size: -
V: TRBV7-2

DNA: TGTGCCAGCAGCTTAGATTCGCCGATACTAGCGGGGGGTCGCTATGAGCAGTTCTTC
CDR3: CASSLDSPILAGGRYEQFF
D: TRBD2
J: TRBJ2-1
size: many
V: TRBV11-2

DNA: TGTGCCAGCAGTGATGGGACAGGGGACGGCCAGCCCCAGCATTTT
CDR3: CASSDGTGDGQPQHF
D: TRBD1
J: TRBJ1-5
size: many
V: TRBV6-4

DNA: TGCAGTGCTAGCGGGGGGGCAGTCAACGAGCAGTACTTC
CDR3: CSASGGAVNEQYF
D: TRBD2
J: TRBJ2-7
size: few
V: TRBV20-1

DNA: TGTGCCATCAGTGAGGCGACGGGGAACACTGAAGCTTTCTTT
CDR3: CAISEATGNTEAFF
D: -
J: TRBJ1-1
size: many
V: TRBV10-3

DNA: TGCGCCAGCAGCCCCTCGGGGACCCGGTCTGGGGCCAACGTCCTGACTTTC
CDR3: CASSPSGTRSGANVLTF
D: -
J: TRBJ2-6
size: -
V: TRBV4-1

DNA: TGTGCCAGCACCGGGGGATCTGGGGCCAACGTCCTGACTTTC
CDR3: CASTGGSGANVLTF
D: -
J: TRBJ2-6
size: many
V: TRBV7-3

DNA: TGTGCCAGCAGTCTGGGTGGTGCGGACTCCTACGAGCAGTACTTC
CDR3: CASSLGGADSYEQYF
D: -
J: TRBJ2-7
size: -
V: TRBV28

DNA: TGCGCCAGCAGCCAAGAGAGGGGGGCCGCCTACGAGCAGTACTTC
CDR3: CASSQERGAAYEQYF
D: -
J: TRBJ2-7
size: -
V: TRBV4-3

DNA: TGTGCCAGCAGTTACGGGGGCTCTGGCGGGCAAAACACTGAAGCTTTCTTT
CDR3: CASSYGGSGGQNTEAFF
D: -
J: TRBJ1-1
size: many
V: TRBV6-6

DNA: TGTGCCAGCAGTTACCAGGGGGGGAATCAGCCCCAGCATTTT
CDR3: CASSYQGGNQPQHF
D: TRBD1
J: TRBJ1-5
size: few
V: TRBV6-2/TRBV6-3

DNA: TGCAGCGTGAGGGGACTAGCGGGAACCGGGGAGCTGTTTTTT
CDR3: CSVRGLAGTGELFF
D: TRBD2
J: TRBJ2-2
size: few
V: TRBV29-1